These 27 T cell receptor beta chains came from one sample sequenced in a study of shared clonotypes between healthy human individuals. Clones were read by immunoSEQ multiplex PCR, and TCRdb kept only the in-frame ones, dropping some. Of over 2 million clones in the sample, under 95% were seen once. The material sequenced was naive CD4+ T cells from PBMCs. The subset denotes: CD45RA+ positively selected. The receptors were sampled from a man between 18 and 29 years old in good health. Some clones in this sample may be carry-over from other donors' samples.

A remark on this clone: The same CDR3 can be traced to other DNA sequences in this sample. The chain joins TRBV5-1 to TRBJ2-5; tentatively, D is TRBD1 (7 bases). Trimming took off 1 base at V and 4 bases at J, with 14 bases between the two ends. This CDR3 has 15 residues. Germline V gene lookup returns CDR1 SGHRS and CDR2 YFSETQ. The CDR3 reads CASSLSGQGGETQYF. The CDR3 DNA follows: TGCGCCAGCAGCTTGTCTGGGCAGGGGGGAGAGACCCAGTACTTC.

The V and J genes are TRBV28 and TRBJ2-7; D is unresolved. Trimming removed 6 bases from V and 5 bases from J, with 17 bases in between. From germline, CDR1 is MDHEN and CDR2 SYDVKM. The CDR3 spans 14 residues. The CDR3 loop is CASSRLGRKDEQYF. The CDR3 DNA is TGTGCCAGCAGCCGCCTAGGGCGGAAGGACGAGCAGTACTTC.

V usage is TRBV27 and J usage is TRBJ2-3; the D call may be TRBD1 or TRBD2 (5 bases each). This CDR3 is built from 16 residues. The V gene's germline CDR1 is MNHEY and CDR2 SMNVEV (reference sequence). With 6 bases removed from V and 2 bases from J, the gap between germline ends came to 18 bases. The CDR3 region has the DNA TGTGCCAGCAGCTCGCTTTCAACCGGGGCCACAGATACGCAGTATTTT. It encodes CASSSLSTGATDTQYF.

The CDR3 loop is CASSETRGGINYGYTF. CDR3 sequence (DNA): TGTGCCAGCAGTGAAACCCGGGGCGGTATTAACTATGGCTACACCTTC. This sequence joins TRBV2 and TRBJ1-2, with TRBD1 as a possible D gene (5 bases). Germline V gene data show CDR1 as SNHLY and CDR2 as FYNNEI. V was shortened by 2 bases and J by 1 base, with 14 bases between the two germline ends. The CDR3 length is 16 residues.

The chain joins TRBV7-6 to TRBJ2-3; 7 bases are a match to TRBD2. The CDR3 has 16 residues. J lost 6 bases, V lost 1 base, and 10 bases had no gene match. The germline V gene encodes CDR1 SGHVS and CDR2 FNYEAQ. CDR3 protein: CASSLGVGGSQDTQYF. The CDR3 DNA reads TGTGCCAGCAGCTTAGGGGTCGGCGGGAGTCAGGATACGCAGTATTTT.

The V and J genes are TRBV28 and TRBJ2-7; 8 bases line up with TRBD1. CDR1 is MDHEN and CDR2 is SYDVKM in the germline V gene. There are 16 residues in the CDR3. J lost 3 bases, V lost 6 bases, and 13 bases had no gene match. The chain's CDR3 is CASRPLGRGRLYEQYF. The CDR3 region has the DNA TGTGCCAGCAGACCCCTCGGCAGGGGGCGCCTCTACGAGCAGTACTTC.

V gene TRBV28 combines with J gene TRBJ1-2, with D unclear. The V gene's germline CDR1 is MDHEN and CDR2 SYDVKM. Trimming pared 2 bases from V and 8 bases from J, leaving 12 bases between. The CDR3 totals 13 residues. For the CDR3, the DNA is TGTGCCAGCAGTTTAAGGGTCGACGGGGGCTACACCTTC. Protein sequence: CASSLRVDGGYTF.

The chain couples TRBV9 to TRBJ2-2, with 11 bases matching TRBD1. V shed 3 bases, J shed 3 bases, and the junction held 4 bases outside the gene matches. In germline, CDR1 is SGDLS, CDR2 YYNGEE. The CDR3 runs to 16 residues. The CDR3 sequence: CASSGDRGWDTGELFF. For the CDR3, the DNA is TGTGCCAGCAGCGGGGACAGGGGGTGGGACACCGGGGAGCTGTTTTTT.

The rearrangement joins TRBV11-3 to TRBJ2-1, with D maybe TRBD1 (6 bases). The CDR3 sequence is 17 residues long. The V and J ends lost 3 bases and 4 bases respectively, with 19 bases between them. Germline V CDR1 and CDR2: SGHNT, YENEEA. This CDR3 reads CASSLREGRGGYNEQFF. The CDR3, as DNA: TGTGCCAGCAGCTTGAGAGAGGGCAGGGGTGGGTACAATGAGCAGTTCTTC.

This chain connects TRBV28 to TRBJ1-1; D gene unclear. CDR3 size: 14 residues. V was pared by 5 bases and J by 7 bases, with 17 bases between. Germline lookup yields CDR1 MDHEN and CDR2 SYDVKM. The CDR3 protein is CASSLAPGPNEAFF. The CDR3 coding sequence is TGTGCCAGCAGTCTAGCACCAGGACCCAATGAAGCTTTCTTT. Full variable domain (missing parts from reference TRBV28 and TRBJ1-1): DVKVTQSSRYLVKRTGEKVFLECVQDMDHENMFWYRQDPGLGLRLIYFSYDVKMKEKGDIPEGYSVSREKKERFSLILESASTNQTSMYLCASSLAPGPNEAFFGQGTRLTVV.

Regarding this clone: Other DNA sequences within the sample encode an identical CDR3. V is TRBV7-3 and J is TRBJ2-5, with unresolved D. The ends were cut back, 3 bases at V and 5 bases at J, with 7 bases in the middle. CDR1 is SGHTA, CDR2 FQGTGA, per germline. The CDR3 is 12 residues long. DNA of the CDR3: TGTGCCAGCAGCTTCTACGGGGAGACCCAGTACTTC. Its protein product is CASSFYGETQYF.

In this sample, this clone turned up once. This sequence joins TRBV9 and TRBJ2-6; no clear D gene. V lost 0 bases and J lost 0, with 13 bases in between. This CDR3 is 18 amino acids long. The V gene's germline CDR1 is SGDLS and CDR2 YYNGEE. As DNA, the CDR3 is TGTGCCAGCAGCGTAGTAGGCGGAGCGAACTCTGGGGCCAACGTCCTGACTTTC. This encodes CASSVVGGANSGANVLTF.

Regarding this clone: In the same sample, other DNA sequences code for this CDR3. This rearrangement joins TRBV5-1 to TRBJ2-5, with 8 bases aligning to TRBD2. The CDR3 runs to 14 residues. Germline V gene sequence: CDR1 SGHRS, CDR2 YFSETQ. V gave up 4 bases and J gave up 4 bases; unmatched junction bases: 6. CDR3 sequence: CASSAGGVGETQYF. The CDR3 DNA sequence: TGCGCCAGCAGCGCGGGAGGTGTCGGAGAGACCCAGTACTTC. Drawing the rest from reference TRBV5-1 and TRBJ2-5, the complete variable domain is KAGVTQTPRYLIKTRGQQVTLSCSPISGHRSVSWYQQTPGQGLQFLFEYFSETQRNKGNFPGRFSGRQFSNSRSEMNVSTLELGDSALYLCASSAGGVGETQYFGPGTRLLVL.

The chain uses TRBV28 and TRBJ2-1; 8 bases align to TRBD1. Germline assignment: CDR1 MDHEN and CDR2 SYDVKM. The V segment lost 4 bases and the J segment 0 bases; nucleotides outside the gene matches: 11. This CDR3 spans 18 amino acids. Here the CDR3 reads CASSSRKARGHSYNEQFF. CDR3 coding DNA: TGTGCCAGCAGTTCTCGGAAGGCCAGGGGGCACTCCTACAATGAGCAGTTCTTC.

The chain links TRBV12-5 to TRBJ2-1; TRBD1 aligns across 7 bases. Per the germline V gene, CDR1 is LGHNT and CDR2 is FRNRAP. V lost 6 bases to trimming and J lost 8 bases; unmatched junction nucleotides: 4. This CDR3 has 12 amino acids. The chain's CDR3 is CASGKTGDEQFF. CDR3 bases: TGTGCTAGTGGAAAAACAGGGGATGAGCAGTTCTTC.

The chain recombines TRBV11-1 with TRBJ2-3; 12 bases fit TRBD2. Germline V lookup: CDR1 SGHAT, CDR2 FQDESV (reference sequence). J lost 4 bases, V lost 4 bases, and 6 bases had no gene match. This CDR3 spans 16 amino acids. In nucleotides, the CDR3 is TGTGCCAGCAGCTCCAGACTAGCGGGAGAAGCAGATACGCAGTATTTT. This encodes CASSSRLAGEADTQYF. Filled out from reference TRBV11-1 and TRBJ2-3, the complete variable domain reads EAEVAQSPRYKITEKSQAVAFWCDPISGHATLYWYRQILGQGPELLVQFQDESVVDDSQLPKDRFSAERLKGVDSTLKIQPAELGDSAMYLCASSSRLAGEADTQYFGPGTRLTVL.

In this sample, this clone turned up once. The chain carries TRBV6-4 and TRBJ1-5, with 8 bases matching TRBD1. CDR3 length: 18 amino acids. CDR1 and CDR2 (germline): MRHNA, SNTAGT. J gave up 11 bases and V 6 bases, and 24 bases lay outside the gene matches. The chain's CDR3 is CASRGGNPGQGRFGTQHF. For the CDR3, the DNA is TGTGCCAGCAGGGGCGGGAACCCCGGACAGGGCCGTTTTGGGACCCAGCATTTT.

The chain is built from TRBV5-1 and TRBJ2-5; 11 bases map to TRBD1. This CDR3 contains 16 residues. Germline CDR1 reads SGHRS; CDR2 reads YFSETQ. The V and J ends lost 2 bases and 4 bases, in that order; junction bases with no gene match: 7. Written as DNA, the CDR3 is TGCGCCAGCAGCTTTTTGGGACAGGGGGACGGAGAGACCCAGTACTTC. As protein: CASSFLGQGDGETQYF.

The CDR3 protein is CASSIWALTDTQYF. The CDR3 nucleotides are TGTGCCAGTAGTATTTGGGCACTTACAGATACGCAGTATTTT. V and J are TRBV19 and TRBJ2-3; D is ambiguous. Trimming removed 3 bases from V and 3 bases from J, with 10 bases in between. The germline V gene encodes CDR1 LNHDA and CDR2 SQIVND (reference sequence). This CDR3 is 14 amino acids long.

This clone was picked up one time. The chain uses TRBV10-3 and TRBJ1-3, with D tentatively TRBD1 (5 bases). V shed 7 bases and J shed 0 bases, with 10 bases lying between them. CDR3 size: 14 residues. Germline values: CDR1 ENHRY, CDR2 SYGVKD. Here the CDR3 DNA reads TGTGCCATCAATGCAGGGTTCTCTGGAAACACCATATATTTT. Translating gives CAINAGFSGNTIYF.

Details on this clone: Other DNA sequences in the sample encode the same CDR3. This chain links TRBV5-1 with TRBJ1-5; no firm D call. The CDR3 has 15 residues. The germline V gene has CDR1 SGHRS and CDR2 YFSETQ. Deletions cut 0 bases from V and 1 base from J, with 8 bases between. As DNA, the CDR3 is TGCGCCAGCAGCTTGGCCGGGAACAGCAATCAGCCCCAGCATTTT. It translates to CASSLAGNSNQPQHF.

V is TRBV5-5 and J is TRBJ1-2; 8 bases match TRBD1. Unmatched junction bases numbered 8, after V lost 3 bases and J lost 4 bases. Germline CDR1 is SGHKS and CDR2 is YYEKEE (reference sequence). The CDR3 is 15 amino acids. Written as DNA, the CDR3 is TGTGCCAGCAGCTCCCAGGGGGCTTCGGCCTATGGCTACACCTTC. It specifies CASSSQGASAYGYTF.

The genes are TRBV5-1 and TRBJ1-1; D gene unclear. The CDR3 has 14 amino acids. The germline gives CDR1 SGHRS, CDR2 YFSETQ. V shed 4 bases and J shed 1 base, with 11 bases lying between them. The CDR3 coding sequence is TGCGCCAGCAGCCCGATACCGACGAACACTGAAGCTTTCTTT. Translated, it gives CASSPIPTNTEAFF.

The rearrangement joins TRBV10-3 to TRBJ1-4, with 7 bases aligning to TRBD1. This CDR3 is 14 amino acids long. Germline V gene data show CDR1 as ENHRY and CDR2 as SYGVKD. The V segment lost 3 bases and the J segment 7 bases; nucleotides outside the gene matches: 5. As DNA, the CDR3 is TGTGCCATCAGTGAAGACAGGGTTCTTGAAAAACTGTTTTTT. This translates into CAISEDRVLEKLFF.

The chain links TRBV6-6 to TRBJ2-3; TRBD2 matches at 11 bases. The CDR3 loop spans 15 amino acids. Germline V gene lookup returns CDR1 MNHNY and CDR2 SVGAGI (reference sequence). V lost 5 bases and J lost 6; bases outside the gene matches: 7. The CDR3: CASSLAGGLGDTQYF. CDR3 nucleotides: TGTGCCAGCAGTCTAGCGGGAGGACTGGGGGATACGCAGTATTTT.

The CDR3 loop is CASSEKRQLSSYNSPLHF. As DNA, the CDR3 is TGTGCCAGCAGTGAAAAGAGACAGCTCAGCTCCTATAATTCACCCCTCCACTTT. V and J are TRBV6-1 and TRBJ1-6; TRBD1 is a possible D gene (5 bases). The CDR3 consists of 18 residues. Trimming took 2 bases from V and 0 from J, leaving 14 bases between them. Looked up from germline, CDR1 is MNHNS and CDR2 is SASEGT.

The chain has TRBV7-2 and TRBJ2-2; D not resolved. CDR3 size: 12 residues. V lost 2 bases and J 8 bases, leaving 6 bases between the germline ends. The V gene's germline CDR1 is SGHTA and CDR2 FQGNSA. The CDR3 DNA reads TGTGCCAGCAGCTTACTCATTGGGGAGCTGTTTTTT. Translating gives CASSLLIGELFF.